Included here is one TCR beta chain sequence, with context. Its target is unknown. This sample is drawn from a study of cytomegalovirus exposure and HLA in healthy donors. 60 Vbeta and 13 Jbeta primers were used in PCR. The protocol was immunoSEQ multiplex PCR, while the TCRdb copy is restricted to in-frame clones and leaves out a portion. The sample lists 150,000 to 200,000 clones, over 60% occurring once. General study findings and limits: The classifier reportedly diagnosed cytomegalovirus status with high specificity and sensitivity.

V was cut by 4 bases and J by 4 bases, with 9 bases left in between. The CDR3 consists of 13 residues. Germline V lookup: CDR1 SGHKS, CDR2 YYEKEE (reference sequence). The chain joins TRBV5-5 to TRBJ1-5; possible D gene TRBD1, 6 bases. The TCR was taken from a male donor in good health and CMV-seronegative. The sample consisted of PBMCs. The CDR3 nucleotides read TGTGCCAGCAGCCCGGACAGTAATCAGCCCCAGCATTTT. This translates into CASSPDSNQPQHF.